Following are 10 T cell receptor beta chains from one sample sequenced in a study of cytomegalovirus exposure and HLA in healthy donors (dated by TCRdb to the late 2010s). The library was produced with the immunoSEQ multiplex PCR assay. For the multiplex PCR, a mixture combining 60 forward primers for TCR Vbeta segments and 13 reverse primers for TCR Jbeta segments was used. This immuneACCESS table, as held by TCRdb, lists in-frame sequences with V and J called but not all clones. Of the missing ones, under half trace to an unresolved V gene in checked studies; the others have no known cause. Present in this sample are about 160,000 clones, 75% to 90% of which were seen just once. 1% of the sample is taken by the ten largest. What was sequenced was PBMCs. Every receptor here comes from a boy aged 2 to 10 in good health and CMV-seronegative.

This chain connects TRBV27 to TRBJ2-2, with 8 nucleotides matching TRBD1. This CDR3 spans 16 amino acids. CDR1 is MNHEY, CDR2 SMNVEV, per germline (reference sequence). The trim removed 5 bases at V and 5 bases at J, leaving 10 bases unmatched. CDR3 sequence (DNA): TGTGCCAGCAGTCAGCGGACAGGGTCATTTACCGGGGAGCTGTTTTTT. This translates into CASSQRTGSFTGELFF.

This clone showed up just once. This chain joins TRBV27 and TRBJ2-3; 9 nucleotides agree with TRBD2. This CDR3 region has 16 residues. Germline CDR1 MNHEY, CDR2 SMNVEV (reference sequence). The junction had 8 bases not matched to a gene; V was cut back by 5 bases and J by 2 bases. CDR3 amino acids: CASSAAGGRVTDTQYF. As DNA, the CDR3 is TGTGCCAGCAGTGCCGCGGGAGGGCGAGTCACAGATACGCAGTATTTT.

Written as DNA, the CDR3 is TGTGCCAGCAGTGAAGCGCTCGGAGGGTTCCCCTCTGGGGCCAACGTCCTGACTTTC. Residues: CASSEALGGFPSGANVLTF. The chain has TRBV2 and TRBJ2-6; tentatively, D is TRBD2 (6 bases). Trimming removed 0 bases at V and 0 bases at J, with 15 bases between. CDR1 is SNHLY, CDR2 FYNNEI, per germline. The CDR3 totals 19 residues.

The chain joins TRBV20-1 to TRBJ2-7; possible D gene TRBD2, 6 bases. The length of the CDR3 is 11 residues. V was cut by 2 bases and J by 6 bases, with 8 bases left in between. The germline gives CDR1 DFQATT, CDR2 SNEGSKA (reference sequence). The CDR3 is CSARWTTEQYF. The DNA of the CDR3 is TGCAGTGCTAGATGGACTACCGAGCAGTACTTC.

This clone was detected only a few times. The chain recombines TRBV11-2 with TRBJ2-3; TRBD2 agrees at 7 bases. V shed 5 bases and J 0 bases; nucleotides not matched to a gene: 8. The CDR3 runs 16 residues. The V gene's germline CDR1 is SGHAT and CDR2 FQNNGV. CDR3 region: CASSDREAGSTDTQYF. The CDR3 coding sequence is TGTGCCAGCAGCGACCGAGAAGCGGGGAGCACAGATACGCAGTATTTT.

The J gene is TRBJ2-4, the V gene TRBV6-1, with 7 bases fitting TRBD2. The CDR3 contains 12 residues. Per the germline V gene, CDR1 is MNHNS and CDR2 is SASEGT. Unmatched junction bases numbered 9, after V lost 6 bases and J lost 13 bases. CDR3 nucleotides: TGTGCCAGCAGACCTATGGGGGAGGGACAGTACTTC. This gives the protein CASRPMGEGQYF.

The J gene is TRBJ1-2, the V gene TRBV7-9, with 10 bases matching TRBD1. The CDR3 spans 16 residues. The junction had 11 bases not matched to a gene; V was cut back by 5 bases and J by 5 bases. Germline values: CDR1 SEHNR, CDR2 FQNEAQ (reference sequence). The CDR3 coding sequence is TGTGCCAGCAGCCCATCCGGGACAGGGGCCGAATATGGCTACACCTTC. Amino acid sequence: CASSPSGTGAEYGYTF. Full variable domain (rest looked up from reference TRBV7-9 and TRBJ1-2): DTGVSQNPRHKITKRGQNVTFRCDPISEHNRLYWYRQTLGQGPEFLTYFQNEAQLEKSRLLSDRFSAERPKGSFSTLEIQRTEQGDSAMYLCASSPSGTGAEYGYTFGSGTRLTVV.

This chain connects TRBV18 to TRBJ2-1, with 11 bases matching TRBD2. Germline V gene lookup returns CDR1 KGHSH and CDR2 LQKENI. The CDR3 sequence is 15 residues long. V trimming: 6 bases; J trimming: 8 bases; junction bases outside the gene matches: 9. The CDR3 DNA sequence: TGTGCCAGCTCCGGAATAGCGGGAGGGTCCCATGAGCAGTTCTTC. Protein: CASSGIAGGSHEQFF.

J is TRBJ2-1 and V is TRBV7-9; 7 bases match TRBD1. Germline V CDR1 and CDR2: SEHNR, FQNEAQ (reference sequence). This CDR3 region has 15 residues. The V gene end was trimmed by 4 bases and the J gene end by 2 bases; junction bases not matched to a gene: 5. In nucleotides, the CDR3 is TGTGCCAGCAGCTACCGACAGGGTCCCTACAATGAGCAGTTCTTC. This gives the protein CASSYRQGPYNEQFF.

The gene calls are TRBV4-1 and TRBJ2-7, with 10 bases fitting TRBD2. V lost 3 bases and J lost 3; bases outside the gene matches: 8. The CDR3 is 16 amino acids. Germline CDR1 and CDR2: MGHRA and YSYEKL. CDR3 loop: CASSQPRTSGNYEQYF. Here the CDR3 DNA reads TGCGCCAGCAGCCAGCCCCGGACTAGCGGAAACTACGAGCAGTACTTC.